This T cell receptor beta chain derives from a study of metastatic and nonmetastatic thyroid tumors. This clone came up many times. The sample holds other DNA sequences that translate to the same CDR3. TCRdb reanalyzed the PCR reads via MiXCR. The data show around 25,000 clones, about a quarter seen once. The CDR3 sequence is 12 residues long. Trimming shortened V by 7 bases and J by 4 bases, and 10 bases separated the two germline ends. Germline CDR1 is LNHDA and CDR2 is SQIVND (reference sequence). No patient had received any treatment before thyroid surgery. The chain employs TRBV19 and TRBJ1-2; perhaps TRBD1 as D (6 bases). The sample consisted of blood. The clonotype originates from a male donor with papillary thyroid cancer or a benign thyroid nodule (not recorded which). Some clones in this sample may be carry-over from other donors' samples. This chain's CDR3 is CASTGTPYGYTF. The CDR3 DNA sequence: TGTGCCAGTACCGGGACACCCTATGGCTACACCTTC. The whole variable domain, filled in from reference TRBV19 and TRBJ1-2, reads DGGITQSPKYLFRKEGQNVTLSCEQNLNHDAMYWYRQDPGQGLRLIYYSQIVNDFQKGDIAEGYSVSREKKESFPLTVTSAQKNPTAFYLCASTGTPYGYTFGSGTRLTVV.